A selection of T cell receptor beta chains follows, all from one sample in a study of response to subunit inactivated influenza vaccine. TCRdb fed the RT-PCR reads into MiXCR, producing one record per CDR3 protein. Of 500,000 to 600,000 distinct CDR3 sequences detected, approximately 7.6% appear once; the ten largest clones hold around 13%. The source material was PBMCs from blood, sampled roughly 24 months after vaccination. The receptors come from a man in his fifties or sixties who received an inactivated influenza vaccine. Each CDR3 is given with its conserved first and last residue. D genes are given only for firm matches. Only some rows state a clone size, as once, few, many or a class for expanded clones.

d_call	cdr3_length	v_call	clone_size	j_call	cdr3_nt	cdr3_aa
.	16	TRBV20-1	few	TRBJ1-4	TGCAGTGCTAGAGATCTGAGGCAGATATTAAATGAAAAACTGTTTTTT	CSARDLRQILNEKLFF
.	14	TRBV6-4	.	TRBJ2-4	TGTGCCAGCAGTCAAAGCAGGGGAAGCGACATTCAGTACTTC	CASSQSRGSDIQYF
.	13	TRBV12-3/TRBV12-4	.	TRBJ2-7	TGTGCCAGCACCCAAGGACAAACCTTCGAGCAGTACTTC	CASTQGQTFEQYF
.	14	TRBV7-2	few	TRBJ1-1	TGTGCCAGCAACGTCAGGCCAGGGAACACTGAAGCTTTCTTT	CASNVRPGNTEAFF
.	14	TRBV12-3/TRBV12-4	many	TRBJ2-1	TGTGCCAGCCACAGAGGGGGGGGCTACAATGAGCAGTTCTTC	CASHRGGGYNEQFF
TRBD1	15	TRBV5-1	many	TRBJ2-5	TGCGCCAGCAGCAGAGCCGGGACAGGGGAAGAGACCCAGTACTTC	CASSRAGTGEETQYF
.	15	TRBV6-1	.	TRBJ1-1	TGTGCCAGCAGTCCCCCCGGGACGAGGAACACTGAAGCTTTCTTT	CASSPPGTRNTEAFF
.	12	TRBV20-1	.	TRBJ2-7	TGCAGTGCTAGGTACAGGGCCCACGAGCAGTACTTC	CSARYRAHEQYF
.	13	TRBV12-3/TRBV12-4	few	TRBJ2-1	TGTGCCAGCAGTTTAGATTTCCAGGGGCCGGAGATCTTC	CASSLDFQGPEIF
.	13	TRBV11-2	few	TRBJ2-7	TGTGCCAGCAGCTTCGGGATCACCTACGAGCAGTACTTC	CASSFGITYEQYF
TRBD2	19	TRBV7-8	.	TRBJ2-4	TGTGCCAGCAGCTTAATTAATAGCGGGAGGCCACAAGCCAAAAACATTCAGTACTTC	CASSLINSGRPQAKNIQYF
TRBD1	16	TRBV12-3/TRBV12-4	few	TRBJ2-1	TGTGCCAGCAGTTTTATTTCGGGACAGGTTTACAATGAGCAGTTCTTC	CASSFISGQVYNEQFF
TRBD2	15	TRBV4-3	many	TRBJ2-3	TGCGCCAGCAGCCAAGATGGACTAGGAGGAGATACGCAGTATTTT	CASSQDGLGGDTQYF
TRBD2	14	TRBV20-1	many	TRBJ2-3	TGCAGTGCTAGAAGACTAGCGGGGTCAGATACGCAGTATTTT	CSARRLAGSDTQYF
.	13	TRBV12-3/TRBV12-4	.	TRBJ1-1	TGTGCCAGCAGTTTGCCGGGGCGATGGGGAGCTTTCTTT	CASSLPGRWGAFF
.	13	TRBV6-1	many	TRBJ1-1	TGTGCCAGCAGTCTGATGATGAACACTGAAGCTTTCTTT	CASSLMMNTEAFF
.	15	TRBV4-3	.	TRBJ1-6	TGCGCCAGCAGCCAAGAGGTGTGGGGGGATTCACCCCTCCACTTT	CASSQEVWGDSPLHF
.	15	TRBV20-1	many	TRBJ1-2	TGCAGTGCTAGAGATAGACAGCCTTTTAACTATGGCTACACCTTC	CSARDRQPFNYGYTF
.	13	TRBV5-1	many	TRBJ2-7	TGCGCCAGCAGCGCGCAGGGTGGCTACGAGCAGTACTTC	CASSAQGGYEQYF
.	12	TRBV6-5	many	TRBJ2-5	TGTGCCGTTGGGACTCCTCAAGAGACCCAGTACTTC	CAVGTPQETQYF
TRBD1	13	TRBV20-1	few	TRBJ1-6	TGCAGTGCCTCGCCGGGACAGTTGTCACCCCTCCACTTT	CSASPGQLSPLHF
TRBD2	15	TRBV7-2	many	TRBJ2-3	TGTGCCAGCAGCCTACGACTAGCGAATTCAGATACGCAGTATTTT	CASSLRLANSDTQYF
.	14	TRBV5-6	many	TRBJ2-6	TGTGCCAGCAGCGCCAAGGCTGGGGCCAACGTCCTGACTTTC	CASSAKAGANVLTF
.	15	TRBV5-1	few	TRBJ2-1	TGCGCCAGCAGCACCACGGACAGACCCTACAATGAGCAGTTCTTC	CASSTTDRPYNEQFF
.	14	TRBV27	.	TRBJ1-1	TGTGCCAGCACCTCGGGTTTTGGGAGTGCTGAAGCTTTCTTT	CASTSGFGSAEAFF
.	13	TRBV6-5	many	TRBJ2-3	TGTGCCAGCAGTTACTTCGCGACAGATACGCAGTATTTT	CASSYFATDTQYF
.	14	TRBV4-1	few	TRBJ1-1	TGCGCCAGCAGCCAATCTTGGACGGGCGCTGAAGCTTTCTTT	CASSQSWTGAEAFF
.	13	TRBV5-1	few	TRBJ2-1	TGCGCCAGCAGCGACAGAGAAAAACAGGGAAAGAGCTTC	CASSDREKQGKSF
.	14	TRBV6-2/TRBV6-3	few	TRBJ1-2	TGTGCCAGCAGCCGACAGTCATCTAACTATGGCTACACCTTC	CASSRQSSNYGYTF
TRBD1	15	TRBV10-2	few	TRBJ1-1	TGCGCCAGCAGTTGGACAGGGGCGGTTAACACTGAAGCTTTCTTT	CASSWTGAVNTEAFF
TRBD2	16	TRBV20-1	many	TRBJ2-7	TGCAGTGCTAGAGCCTGGGGGGGACTAGCGGGGTATGAGCAGTACTTC	CSARAWGGLAGYEQYF
TRBD2	15	TRBV28	many	TRBJ2-3	TGTGCCAGCAGTTACGGGACTAGCGGCGTCGGTACGCAGTATTTT	CASSYGTSGVGTQYF
.	16	TRBV7-9	many	TRBJ1-2	TGTGCCAGCAGCTTAGAGGGCGTTAAAGCGAGGAATGGCTACACCTTC	CASSLEGVKARNGYTF
.	13	TRBV10-2	.	TRBJ2-7	TGCGCCAGCAGTGAGATCCCGGCGGCTGGGCAGTACTTC	CASSEIPAAGQYF
TRBD1	16	TRBV5-1	few	TRBJ1-2	TGCGCCAGCAGCCTCTATTCGACAGGGGGAATAAATGGCTACACCTTC	CASSLYSTGGINGYTF
.	15	TRBV7-6	many	TRBJ2-2	TGTGCCAGCAGCTCCGAACTGGGGGTAACCGGGGAGCTGTTTTTT	CASSSELGVTGELFF
.	16	TRBV5-1	.	TRBJ1-3	TGCGCCAGCAGCTTGGCCGGGGGACCCCCTGGAAACACCATATATTTT	CASSLAGGPPGNTIYF
.	14	TRBV20-1	.	TRBJ2-7	TGCAGTGCTCGAGGTGAGACTAGTTGGGACGAGCAGTACTTC	CSARGETSWDEQYF
.	16	TRBV12-3/TRBV12-4	few	TRBJ2-5	TGTGCCAGCAGTTTATGGGCCAAAACGTACCAAGAGACCCAGTACTTC	CASSLWAKTYQETQYF
.	16	TRBV9	many	TRBJ2-1	TGTGCCAGCAGCGTAGAGTCCTTCCGGGGAAGGAATGAGCAGTTCTTC	CASSVESFRGRNEQFF
TRBD2	19	TRBV6-5	.	TRBJ2-1	TGTGCCAGCAGTTACCTGGGGACTAGCGGGAAGGTCAACTTCAATGAGCAGTTCTTC	CASSYLGTSGKVNFNEQFF
TRBD2	13	TRBV5-1	few	TRBJ2-3	TGCGCCAGCCAAGCGGGGTCCACAGATACGCAGTATTTT	CASQAGSTDTQYF
.	16	TRBV5-1	many	TRBJ2-4	TGCGCCAGCAGCTTATCCGGGACGTTCTCAGGGAGCATTCAGTACTTC	CASSLSGTFSGSIQYF
TRBD2	15	TRBV5-1	.	TRBJ2-1	TGCGCCAGCAGTAAACGCCCGGGACTAGCGGGGAGTCAGTTCTTC	CASSKRPGLAGSQFF
TRBD2	15	TRBV5-1	few	TRBJ2-2	TGCGCCAGCAGCTTGTCTCTAGCGGGAGACGGGGAGCTGTTTTTT	CASSLSLAGDGELFF
.	13	TRBV29-1	.	TRBJ2-2	TGCAGCGTTGGTCAGCAGAACACCGGGGAGCTGTTTTTT	CSVGQQNTGELFF
TRBD1	13	TRBV7-9	.	TRBJ2-1	TGTACCAGCAGCCAGACAGGGTCCAATGAGCAGTTCTTC	CTSSQTGSNEQFF
.	13	TRBV5-1	few	TRBJ2-7	TGCGCCAGCAGCTGGGGACCGGCCTACGAGCAGTACTTC	CASSWGPAYEQYF
.	12	TRBV7-9	few	TRBJ1-5	TGTGCCTACCGACAGCCCAATCAGCCCCAGCATTTT	CAYRQPNQPQHF
TRBD1	16	TRBV7-9	few	TRBJ1-2	TGTGCCAGCAGCTGGGGGACAGACACTCTAAACTATGGCTACACCTTC	CASSWGTDTLNYGYTF
.	14	TRBV30	many	TRBJ2-1	TGTGCCTGGAGTCTACAGCAATATAACAATGAGCAGTTCTTC	CAWSLQQYNNEQFF
.	17	TRBV7-3	few	TRBJ2-3	TGTGCCAGCAGCTTAACCCGGACCGGTCCTAGCACAGATACGCAGTATTTT	CASSLTRTGPSTDTQYF